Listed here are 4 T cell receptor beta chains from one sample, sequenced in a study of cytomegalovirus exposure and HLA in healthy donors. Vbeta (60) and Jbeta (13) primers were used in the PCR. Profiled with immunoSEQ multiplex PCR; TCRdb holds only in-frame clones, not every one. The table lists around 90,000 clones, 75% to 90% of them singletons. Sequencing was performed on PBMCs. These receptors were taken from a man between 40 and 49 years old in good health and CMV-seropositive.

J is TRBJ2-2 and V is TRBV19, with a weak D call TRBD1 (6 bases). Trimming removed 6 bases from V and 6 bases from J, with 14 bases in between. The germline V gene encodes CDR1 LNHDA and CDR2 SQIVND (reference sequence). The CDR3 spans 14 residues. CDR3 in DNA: TGTGCCAGTAGCACCGGACAGAAAGCCGGGGAGCTGTTTTTT. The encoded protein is CASSTGQKAGELFF.

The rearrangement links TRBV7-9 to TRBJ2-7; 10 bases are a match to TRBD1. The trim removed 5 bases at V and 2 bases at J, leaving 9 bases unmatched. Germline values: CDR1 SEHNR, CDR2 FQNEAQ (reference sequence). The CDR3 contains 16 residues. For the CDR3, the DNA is TGTGCCAGCAGCATCTTGACAGGGGGCCATCCCTACGAGCAGTACTTC. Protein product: CASSILTGGHPYEQYF.

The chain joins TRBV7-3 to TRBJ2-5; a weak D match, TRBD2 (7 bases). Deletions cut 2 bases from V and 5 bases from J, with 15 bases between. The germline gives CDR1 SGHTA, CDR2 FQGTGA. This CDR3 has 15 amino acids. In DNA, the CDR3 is TGTGCCAGCAGCTTAGGTGGGGGGGCCTGGGAGACCCAGTACTTC. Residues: CASSLGGGAWETQYF.

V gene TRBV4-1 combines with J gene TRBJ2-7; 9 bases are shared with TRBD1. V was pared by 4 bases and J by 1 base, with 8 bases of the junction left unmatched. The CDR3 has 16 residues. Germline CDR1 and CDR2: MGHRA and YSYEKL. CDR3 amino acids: CASSPTGTGSSYEQYF. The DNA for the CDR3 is TGCGCCAGCAGCCCAACCGGGACAGGGAGTTCCTACGAGCAGTACTTC.